The 30 T cell receptor beta chains presented below share a single source sample, sequenced in a study of long-term antiretroviral therapy in people with HIV. Samples were assayed with immunoSEQ v3.0 at survey level. Assay used: immunoSEQ multiplex PCR; TCRdb lists only in-frame clones, some missing. The data hold about 22,000 clones, with approximately 80% observed a single time. Sequences were derived from unsorted PBMCs, sampled 0.5 years before starting antiretroviral therapy. Source of these receptors: a man between 40 and 49 years old with HIV.

The V and J genes are TRBV5-5 and TRBJ1-4; D not resolved. V lost 0 bases, J lost 8 bases, and 14 bases lay in between. The V gene's germline CDR1 is SGHKS and CDR2 YYEKEE (reference sequence). There are 15 residues in the CDR3. CDR3 sequence (DNA): TGTGCCAGCAGCTTGGGGGGATTCTTAGAGGAAAAACTGTTTTTT. This sequence encodes CASSLGGFLEEKLFF.

The gene calls are TRBV19 and TRBJ2-7; tentatively, D is TRBD1 (6 bases). The germline gives CDR1 LNHDA, CDR2 SQIVND (reference sequence). The CDR3 totals 12 residues. With 5 bases removed from V and 6 bases from J, the gap between germline ends came to 11 bases. The CDR3, as DNA: TGTGCCAGTAGTGTACAGGGATCCGAGCAGTACTTC. As protein: CASSVQGSEQYF.

Regarding this clone: At one boundary the junction diverges from the germline segment, which might be a read error. The chain combines TRBV30 with TRBJ2-1; possibly TRBD2 for D (5 bases). The CDR3 extends over 10 amino acids. Germline values: CDR1 GTSNPN, CDR2 SVGIG (reference sequence). The CDR3 reads CAWSVRTPVF. Here the CDR3 DNA reads TGTGCCTGGAGTGTACGGACTCCAGTCTTC. The full variable domain, completed using reference TRBV30 and TRBJ2-1, is SQTIHQWPATLVQPVGSPLSLECTVEGTSNPNLYWYRQAAGRGLQLLFYSVGIGQISSEVPQNLSASRPQDRQFILSSKKLLLSDSGFYLCAWSVRTPVFGPGTRLTVL.

J is TRBJ2-7 and V is TRBV5-1, with 8 bases identical to TRBD1. With 2 bases clipped from V and 0 bases from J, the junction kept 4 bases outside the gene matches. This CDR3 spans 15 amino acids. From germline, CDR1 is SGHRS and CDR2 YFSETQ. The CDR3 region has the DNA TGCGCCAGCAGCTTATGGACAGGGAGCTCCTACGAGCAGTACTTC. Its protein product is CASSLWTGSSYEQYF.

The chain is built from TRBV5-1 and TRBJ2-2; 8 nucleotides line up with TRBD1. V lost 0 bases, J lost 4 bases, and 8 bases stayed unmatched. The CDR3 extends over 17 amino acids. In germline, CDR1 is SGHRS, CDR2 YFSETQ. The CDR3 sequence is CASSLVPTGVGTGELFF. For the CDR3, the DNA is TGCGCCAGCAGCTTGGTCCCGACAGGGGTAGGCACCGGGGAGCTGTTTTTT.

The gene calls are TRBV28 and TRBJ1-1; D is unclear. V was trimmed by 4 bases and J by 11 bases, leaving 11 bases between them. CDR1 MDHEN and CDR2 SYDVKM come from the germline V gene. The CDR3 is 11 residues long. For the CDR3, the DNA is TGTGCCAGCAGTTCCCCAAGGTTGGCTTTCTTT. Encoded protein: CASSSPRLAFF.

This clone was seen just once. The chain combines TRBV2 with TRBJ2-1, with unresolved D. Germline CDR1 SNHLY, CDR2 FYNNEI. V was shortened by 5 bases and J by 0 bases, with 11 bases between the two germline ends. The CDR3 is 15 amino acids. As DNA, the CDR3 is TGTGCCAGCAGTCCATCACCGAGCTCCTACAATGAGCAGTTCTTC. This sequence encodes CASSPSPSSYNEQFF.

Only one count was recorded for this clone. The gene calls are TRBV7-9 and TRBJ2-7, with 9 bases fitting TRBD1. The germline gives CDR1 SEHNR, CDR2 FQNEAQ (reference sequence). Trimming removed 1 base from V and 3 bases from J; junction bases left unmatched: 7. The CDR3 is made up of 16 amino acids. The CDR3, as DNA: TGTGCCAGCAGCTTAGTTCCCACAGGGGGCTACTACGAGCAGTACTTC. Amino acid sequence: CASSLVPTGGYYEQYF.

V and J are TRBV20-1 and TRBJ2-3, with D tentatively TRBD1 (5 bases). Germline-derived CDR1 and CDR2 are DFQATT and SNEGSKA (reference sequence). There are 10 residues in the CDR3. V lost 7 bases and J 5 bases, leaving 7 bases between the germline ends. The CDR3 DNA sequence: TGCAGTGTCCAGGGAGATACGCAGTATTTT. Residues: CSVQGDTQYF.

This clone was observed a handful of times. The rearrangement joins TRBV11-2 to TRBJ2-7; D is unclear. This CDR3 is 12 amino acids long. CDR1 is SGHAT, CDR2 FQNNGV, per germline. The germline V and J ends were trimmed by 1 base and 12 bases, with 13 bases remaining between them. CDR3 coding DNA: TGTGCCAGCAGCTTAGTGGGCACGGATCCGTACTTC. Translated, it gives CASSLVGTDPYF.

Worth noting for this clone: Germline is not matched at one junction end, which may reflect a read error. The chain employs TRBV7-7 and TRBJ1-1; D is ambiguous. The V gene's germline CDR1 is SSHAT and CDR2 FNYEAQ (reference sequence). This CDR3 has 13 amino acids. The CDR3 nucleotides read TGTGCTAGCAGCTTACAGATGAACACTGAAGCTTTCTTT. The encoded protein is CASSLQMNTEAFF.

This chain connects TRBV11-2 to TRBJ2-1, with a possible D match to TRBD2 (5 bases). The CDR3 loop spans 14 amino acids. CDR1 and CDR2 (germline): SGHAT, FQNNGV. Deletions cut 2 bases from V and 5 bases from J, with 10 bases between. This chain's CDR3 is CASSLSYGDNEQFF. CDR3 DNA: TGTGCCAGCAGCTTATCATACGGGGACAATGAGCAGTTCTTC.

The chain employs TRBV18 and TRBJ2-7; 7 bases map to TRBD1. The CDR3 spans 15 residues. The V gene end was trimmed by 0 bases and the J gene end by 0 bases; junction bases not matched to a gene: 2. Germline CDR1 reads KGHSH; CDR2 reads LQKENI. The CDR3 is CASSPPRDSSYEQYF. CDR3 DNA: TGTGCCAGCTCACCACCGAGGGACAGCTCCTACGAGCAGTACTTC.

V usage is TRBV18 and J usage is TRBJ1-4; TRBD1 might be the D (6 bases). CDR1 KGHSH and CDR2 LQKENI come from the germline V gene. This CDR3 has 16 amino acids. V was pared by 3 bases and J by 3 bases, with 14 bases between. Here the CDR3 reads CASSPTGMRANEKLFF. The DNA of the CDR3 is TGTGCCAGCTCACCCACAGGGATGCGGGCTAATGAAAAACTGTTTTTT.

The chain employs TRBV7-2 and TRBJ2-1; D tentatively fits TRBD1 or TRBD2 (7 bases each). CDR3 length: 16 amino acids. Germline V gene data show CDR1 as SGHTA and CDR2 as FQGNSA. V dropped 5 bases and J dropped 0 bases, with 14 bases sitting between them. The CDR3 is CASSTQGGSSYNEQFF. CDR3 coding DNA: TGTGCCAGCAGCACCCAGGGGGGGAGCTCCTACAATGAGCAGTTCTTC.

This clone is medium-sized in the sample. This chain joins TRBV10-2 and TRBJ1-2; tentative D call: TRBD1 (6 bases). Germline lookup yields CDR1 WSHSY and CDR2 SAAADI. Trimming took off 6 bases at V and 8 bases at J, with 13 bases between the two ends. CDR3 length: 12 residues. The CDR3, as DNA: TGCGCCAGCAGCCCCCGAGGGGGGGGCTACACCTTC. Protein: CASSPRGGGYTF.

This clone was recorded a few times. This chain connects TRBV7-2 to TRBJ1-6, with 7 bases that match TRBD1. The V gene's germline CDR1 is SGHTA and CDR2 FQGNSA. The junction had 7 bases not matched to a gene; V was cut back by 5 bases and J by 9 bases. This CDR3 comprises 14 residues. CDR3 DNA: TGTGCCAGCAGCCAACAGGGGCTTGGTTCACCCCTCCACTTT. Translating gives CASSQQGLGSPLHF.

The CDR3 is CASSLSRGSTDTQYF. CDR3 nucleotides: TGTGCCAGCAGCTTATCAAGGGGGAGCACAGATACGCAGTATTTT. The chain combines TRBV7-6 with TRBJ2-3; tentative D call: TRBD1 (6 bases). Germline CDR1 and CDR2: SGHVS and FNYEAQ. This CDR3 is 15 amino acids long. The V end was cut by 2 bases, the J end by 0 bases, with 9 bases between.

This clone was detected once. CDR3 bases: TGCGCCAGCAGCCATCAGGGACAGAGCTACGAGCAGTACTTC. Its protein is CASSHQGQSYEQYF. The chain is built from TRBV4-1 and TRBJ2-7; 7 bases match TRBD1. The CDR3 length is 14 residues. Germline CDR1 and CDR2: MGHRA and YSYEKL. V gave up 3 bases and J gave up 3 bases; unmatched junction bases: 5.

The genes are TRBV30 and TRBJ1-6; a possible D gene is TRBD1 (5 bases). Germline V gene lookup returns CDR1 GTSNPN and CDR2 SVGIG (reference sequence). Trimming left V 5 bases short and J 0 bases short, with 11 bases between. The CDR3 is made up of 15 amino acids. CDR3 sequence reads: CAWGHLSSYNSPLHF. The CDR3 coding sequence is TGTGCCTGGGGACACCTTAGCTCCTATAATTCACCCCTCCACTTT.

V is TRBV7-9 and J is TRBJ1-4; perhaps TRBD1 as D (6 bases). CDR1 and CDR2 (germline): SEHNR, FQNEAQ (reference sequence). V was shortened by 5 bases and J by 4 bases, with 14 bases between the two germline ends. The CDR3 contains 15 residues. CDR3 loop: CASSPGGGLNEKLFF. The CDR3, as DNA: TGTGCCAGCAGCCCGGGTGGGGGGCTTAATGAAAAACTGTTTTTT.

J is TRBJ2-5 and V is TRBV6-5, with unresolved D. V was pared by 8 bases and J by 1 base, with 11 bases between. The V gene's germline CDR1 is MNHEY and CDR2 SVGAGI. The CDR3 runs to 13 residues. CDR3 protein: CASGVSAQETQYF. CDR3 nucleotide sequence: TGTGCCAGCGGGGTTTCGGCCCAAGAGACCCAGTACTTC.

This clone appeared once. The chain links TRBV21-1 to TRBJ1-2; the D call of TRBD1 is as the table states it, not checked on the DNA. TRBV21-1 corresponds to a pseudogene. The CDR3 loop spans 16 amino acids. The CDR3 DNA sequence: TGTGCCAGCAGCACCCTCACAGGGGGGAGAGAATATGGCTACACCTTC. This codes for CASSTLTGGREYGYTF.

To note about this clone: A read error may account for a junction end that differs from germline. The rearrangement links TRBV6-1 to TRBJ1-1; 7 bases line up with TRBD1. The CDR3 has 16 amino acids. The germline gives CDR1 MNHNS, CDR2 SASEGT. The CDR3 is CASSEAGGGLNTEAFF. CDR3 in DNA: TGTGCCAGCAGCGAAGCGGGAGGGGGCCTGAACACTGAAGCTTTCTTT.

The V gene is TRBV7-9, the J gene TRBJ1-1, with 10 bases aligning to TRBD1. J gave up 6 bases and V 8 bases, and 9 bases lay outside the gene matches. CDR1 SEHNR and CDR2 FQNEAQ come from the germline V gene (reference sequence). The CDR3 runs to 14 residues. DNA of the CDR3: TGTGCCAGCCGTACGGGACAGGGGATATCTGAAGCTTTCTTT. Translated, it gives CASRTGQGISEAFF.

The genes are TRBV9 and TRBJ1-3, with D tentatively TRBD1 (5 bases). CDR3 length: 16 residues. Per the germline V gene, CDR1 is SGDLS and CDR2 is YYNGEE. V was trimmed by 0 bases and J by 2 bases, leaving 12 bases between them. The CDR3 spells CASSVGGGNTGNTIYF. CDR3 DNA sequence: TGTGCCAGCAGCGTAGGCGGGGGTAATACTGGAAACACCATATATTTT. Together with reference TRBV9 and TRBJ1-3, the CDR3 gives the full variable domain: DSGVTQTPKHLITATGQRVTLRCSPRSGDLSVYWYQQSLDQGLQFLIQYYNGEERAKGNILERFSAQQFPDLHSELNLSSLELGDSALYFCASSVGGGNTGNTIYFGEGSWLTVV.

This clone was observed a few times. The J gene is TRBJ1-2, the V gene TRBV5-6, with TRBD1 matching over 7 bases. Unmatched junction bases numbered 18, after V lost 9 bases and J lost 4 bases. The CDR3 runs 16 residues. In germline, CDR1 is SGHDT, CDR2 YYEEEE. The CDR3 DNA is TGTGCCACCTCTTTTACCGGGACAGCAGTCGGCTATGGCTACACCTTC. Amino acid sequence: CATSFTGTAVGYGYTF. Based on the CDR3 plus reference TRBV5-6 and TRBJ1-2, the full variable domain is DAGVTQSPTHLIKTRGQQVTLRCSPKSGHDTVSWYQQALGQGPQFIFQYYEEEERQRGNFPDRFSGHQFPNYSSELNVNALLLGDSALYLCATSFTGTAVGYGYTFGSGTRLTVV.

This clone was seen a handful of times. The chain recombines TRBV7-2 with TRBJ1-6, with D possibly TRBD1 on 5 matching bases. Trimming removed 8 bases from V and 10 bases from J, with 21 bases in between. The length of the CDR3 is 15 residues. Germline assignment: CDR1 SGHTA and CDR2 FQGNSA. The CDR3 DNA sequence: TGTGCCAGCGAACGAATGGCCAGGGTGGGGTCACCCCTCCACTTT. Its translation: CASERMARVGSPLHF. Supplemented by reference TRBV7-2 and TRBJ1-6, the full variable domain reads GAGVSQSPSNKVTEKGKDVELRCDPISGHTALYWYRQSLGQGLEFLIYFQGNSAPDKSGLPSDRFSAERTGGSVSTLTIQRTQQEDSAVYLCASERMARVGSPLHFGNGTRLTVT.

The chain combines TRBV7-8 with TRBJ1-2, with a weak D call TRBD1 (5 bases). CDR1 and CDR2 (germline): SGHVS, FQNEAQ. The CDR3 has 17 amino acids. V lost 1 base to trimming and J lost 7 bases, with 22 bases between them. CDR3 region: CASSLVGSYSQGGGYTF. CDR3 nucleotides: TGTGCCAGCAGCTTAGTGGGGTCCTATTCGCAGGGAGGTGGCTACACCTTC.

This clone was seen a handful of times. The CDR3 DNA is TGTGCCAGCAGTAGTCACAGGGATCCCTACGAGCAGTACTTC. This sequence encodes CASSSHRDPYEQYF. The rearrangement links TRBV27 to TRBJ2-7; maybe TRBD1 (6 bases). Trimming pared 5 bases from V and 2 bases from J, leaving 13 bases between. This CDR3 is 14 amino acids long. CDR1 and CDR2 (germline): MNHEY, SMNVEV (reference sequence).